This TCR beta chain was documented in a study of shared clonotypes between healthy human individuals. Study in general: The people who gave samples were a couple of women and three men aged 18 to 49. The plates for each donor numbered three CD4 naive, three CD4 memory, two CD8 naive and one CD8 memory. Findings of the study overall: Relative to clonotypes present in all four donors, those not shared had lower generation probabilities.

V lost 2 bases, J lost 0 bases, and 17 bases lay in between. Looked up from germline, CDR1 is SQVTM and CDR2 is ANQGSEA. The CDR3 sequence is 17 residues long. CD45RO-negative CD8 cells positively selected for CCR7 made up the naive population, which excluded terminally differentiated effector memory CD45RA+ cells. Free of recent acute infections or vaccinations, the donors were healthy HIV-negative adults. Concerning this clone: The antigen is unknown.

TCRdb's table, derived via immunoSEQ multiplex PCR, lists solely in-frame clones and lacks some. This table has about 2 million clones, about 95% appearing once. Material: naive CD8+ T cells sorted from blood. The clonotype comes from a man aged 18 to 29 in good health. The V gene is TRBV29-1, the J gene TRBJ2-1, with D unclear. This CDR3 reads CSVENWQDYSSYNEQFF. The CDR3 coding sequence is TGCAGCGTTGAAAACTGGCAGGATTACAGCTCCTACAATGAGCAGTTCTTC.